This is a list of T cell receptor beta chains from one sample in a study of cytomegalovirus exposure and HLA in healthy donors. Repertoires were generated with immunoSEQ multiplex PCR, while TCRdb's copy carries only in-frame clones and drops some. Counted here are approximately 160,000 clones, 65% to 85% occurring once; the ten biggest clones make up approximately 1.2%. Sample: PBMCs. The source is a man over 45 in good health and CMV-seropositive. Both conserved end residues are part of each CDR3. Where a row states a size, it is once, few, many or the class of an expanded clone; other rows omit it.

j_gene,abundance,len,v_gene,CDR3aa
TRBJ1-5,NA,15,TRBV6-1,CASSEGQGRNQPQHF
TRBJ2-7,once,17,TRBV11-2,CASSAPSRTGDSYEQYF
TRBJ1-1,NA,19,TRBV28,CASSLRLTGVYAQDTEAFF
TRBJ2-1,NA,14,TRBV7-2,CASSYYRDYNEQFF
TRBJ2-7,few,15,TRBV5-1,CASSLVATDLYEQYF
TRBJ1-2,NA,13,TRBV7-9,CASSSGQLYGYTF
TRBJ1-2,NA,13,TRBV6-6,CASSYSQGAGYTF
TRBJ2-7,once,14,TRBV5-1,CASSLVGGSYEQYF
TRBJ1-2,few,13,TRBV28,CASSPDRGYGYTF
TRBJ2-7,NA,14,TRBV6-6,CASSRDTRSYEQYF
TRBJ1-1,NA,14,TRBV28,CASSLGTGNTEAFF
TRBJ2-3,NA,15,TRBV2,CASPQRRDSTDTQYF
TRBJ1-1,NA,14,TRBV27,CASSLGTINTEAFF
TRBJ2-1,NA,15,TRBV5-1,CASRPTGGAGNEQFF